This T cell receptor (beta chain) derives from a study of blood T cell repertoires in COVID-19. Study-wide context: Italy, Spain and the United States were the sources of the convalescent and acute COVID-19 samples.

Clones were sequenced by immunoSEQ multiplex PCR, and TCRdb holds only the in-frame ones, with some missing. This sample yields about 260,000 clones, of which around 87% are seen a single time; about 5.2% belongs to the top ten. The length of the CDR3 is 13 residues. Germline V gene sequence: CDR1 LNHDA, CDR2 SQIVND (reference sequence). The V and J ends lost 4 bases and 0 bases respectively, with 7 bases between them. This clone was detected once. The sequence came from a woman aged 60-75 years with COVID-19, enrolled during active disease. The specimen was peripheral blood. The chain uses TRBV19 and TRBJ2-7, with a weak D call TRBD2 (6 bases). CDR3 DNA: TGTGCCAGTAGTAGCGGGATCTCCTACGAGCAGTACTTC. As protein: CASSSGISYEQYF. Looking up the rest from reference TRBV19 and TRBJ2-7 gives the full variable domain: DGGITQSPKYLFRKEGQNVTLSCEQNLNHDAMYWYRQDPGQGLRLIYYSQIVNDFQKGDIAEGYSVSREKKESFPLTVTSAQKNPTAFYLCASSSGISYEQYFGPGTRLTVT.